The 21 T cell receptor beta chains below all came from one sample that was sequenced in a study of CD8+CD57+ T cells in acquired aplastic anemia. TCR beta VDJ and CDR3 profiles were obtained from a genomic DNA template. One entry per CDR3 protein results from TCRdb running MiXCR on the reads. This sample has roughly 170,000 distinct CDR3 sequences, with 45% to 60% found just once. Only patients with CD8+CD57+ cell expansion on flow cytometry were chosen for sequencing. The sample taken for sequencing was sorted CD4+, CD8+, or CD8+CD57+ T cells (not recorded which) from PBMCs. These receptors were taken from a human donor with aplastic anemia.

The rearrangement links TRBV27 to TRBJ2-7; 11 bases are a match to TRBD2. This CDR3 is 15 amino acids long. Germline lookup yields CDR1 MNHEY and CDR2 SMNVEV (reference sequence). Trimming cost V 3 bases and J 2 bases; bases outside gene matches: 3. DNA for the CDR3: TGTGCCAGCAGTTTGGCTAGCGGGGGGACCTACGAGCAGTACTTC. Amino acids: CASSLASGGTYEQYF.

The V call is TRBV3-1, the J call TRBJ2-1, with 7 nucleotides matching TRBD2. Looked up from germline, CDR1 is LGHDT and CDR2 is YNNKEL (reference sequence). This CDR3 has 15 amino acids. The V and J ends lost 3 bases and 9 bases, in that order; junction bases with no gene match: 11. In DNA, the CDR3 is TGTGCCAGCAGCCAGGATCCAGGACTAGGCCCTGAGCAGTTCTTC. Amino acids: CASSQDPGLGPEQFF.

CDR3 DNA: TGTGCCACCAGTGATTTGGGGTTCGGGAGGAACACCGGGGAGCTGTTTTTT. It is translated as CATSDLGFGRNTGELFF. The V and J genes are TRBV24-1 and TRBJ2-2; possible D gene TRBD2, 6 bases. Germline CDR1 and CDR2: KGHDR and SFDVKD. The CDR3 runs to 17 residues. Deletions cut 0 bases from V and 1 base from J, with 11 bases between.

Regarding this clonotype: A much larger clonotype is one base distant, so this may be a read error. Because it lacks the conserved phenylalanine or tryptophan at the end, this CDR3 is likely a read error. The chain has TRBV5-5 and TRBJ1-1; tentative D call: TRBD1 (6 bases). V shed 4 bases and J shed 9 bases, with 19 bases lying between them. The V gene's germline CDR1 is SGHKS and CDR2 YYEKEE (reference sequence). The CDR3 runs 14 residues. CDR3 nucleotides: TGTGCCAGCAGCCTAGTGGGGTTACAGGGCCAAGCTTTCTAT. Translating gives CASSLVGLQGQAFY.

This clonotype occurred many times. The chain is built from TRBV19 and TRBJ2-7; the D gene could be TRBD1 or TRBD2 (6 bases each). The ends were cut back, 8 bases at V and 2 bases at J, with 19 bases in the middle. CDR1 is LNHDA, CDR2 SQIVND, per germline (reference sequence). The CDR3 is 15 amino acids. The CDR3: CASSGGDISTYEQYF. As DNA, the CDR3 is TGTGCCAGTTCAGGAGGGGACATTTCTACCTACGAGCAGTACTTC.

The rearrangement joins TRBV10-3 to TRBJ2-7; possibly TRBD1 or TRBD2 for D (6 bases each). The CDR3 consists of 17 residues. Germline lookup yields CDR1 ENHRY and CDR2 SYGVKD. V lost 0 bases and J lost 3, with 18 bases in between. CDR3 DNA sequence: TGTGCCATCAGTGAGTCCGCAGGGGCGGGGATCGTCTACGAGCAGTACTTC. Translating it yields CAISESAGAGIVYEQYF.

This clonotype was observed many times. V gene TRBV19 combines with J gene TRBJ1-5; 9 bases map to TRBD1. The CDR3 runs 13 residues. The junction had 8 bases not matched to a gene; V was cut back by 10 bases and J by 7 bases. Germline assignment: CDR1 LNHDA and CDR2 SQIVND (reference sequence). The CDR3 DNA sequence: TGTGCCACTGGGGCTGGACAGGGGCAGCCCCAGCATTTT. This translates into CATGAGQGQPQHF. Full variable domain (rest looked up from reference TRBV19 and TRBJ1-5): DGGITQSPKYLFRKEGQNVTLSCEQNLNHDAMYWYRQDPGQGLRLIYYSQIVNDFQKGDIAEGYSVSREKKESFPLTVTSAQKNPTAFYLCATGAGQGQPQHFGDGTRLSIL.

The V and J genes are TRBV7-2 and TRBJ2-7; TRBD2 agrees at 11 bases. CDR1 and CDR2 from the germline V gene are SGHTA and FQGNSA. The V segment lost 6 bases and the J segment 1 base; nucleotides outside the gene matches: 2. CDR3 size: 14 residues. The CDR3 spells CASRLAGGSYEQYF. As DNA, the CDR3 is TGTGCCAGCAGGCTAGCGGGGGGTTCCTACGAGCAGTACTTC.

This rearrangement joins TRBV2 to TRBJ1-6; D gene unclear. The germline CDR1 and CDR2 sequences are SNHLY and FYNNEI. The CDR3 sequence is 13 residues long. Trimming took off 8 bases at V and 7 bases at J, with 12 bases between the two ends. The CDR3 nucleotides read TGTGCCAGCCGGGGAAGCCAAAATTCACCCCTCCACTTT. Protein product: CASRGSQNSPLHF.

Notes on this clonotype: With a much larger clone just one base away, this may be a read error. V gene TRBV3-1 combines with J gene TRBJ2-1; either TRBD1 or TRBD2 may supply D (5 bases each). CDR3 length equals 12 residues. Germline CDR1 and CDR2: LGHDT and YNNKEL (reference sequence). The CDR3 DNA reads TGTGCCAGCAGCCCCGGGGACGATGAGCAGTCCTTC. It encodes CASSPGDDEQSF.

The chain couples TRBV5-4 to TRBJ2-5, with D tentatively TRBD1 (5 bases). The CDR3 is 15 residues long. V lost 4 bases to trimming and J lost 3 bases, with 16 bases between them. The germline gives CDR1 SGHNT, CDR2 YYREEE (reference sequence). The CDR3 DNA is TGTGCCAGCAGCCCCCCGCGACAGCGAAAAGAGACCCAGTACTTC. Translation gives CASSPPRQRKETQYF.

In its sample, this clonotype was seen many times. The V call is TRBV19, the J call TRBJ1-4; 9 bases match TRBD1. The CDR3 has 15 residues. Looked up from germline, CDR1 is LNHDA and CDR2 is SQIVND (reference sequence). After removal of 5 bases from V and 7 bases from J, the junction contained 8 bases not matched to a gene. CDR3 sequence: CASSLGRDRVEKLFF. DNA of the CDR3: TGTGCCAGTAGTTTAGGCCGGGACAGGGTTGAAAAACTGTTTTTT.

There are many counts of this clonotype. This chain connects TRBV5-5 to TRBJ2-3, with D unclear. Trimming pared 5 bases from V and 6 bases from J, leaving 13 bases between. Germline-derived CDR1 and CDR2 are SGHKS and YYEKEE (reference sequence). This CDR3 has 13 amino acids. DNA for the CDR3: TGTGCCAGCAGTTTCGGCCCTTTCGATACGCAGTATTTT. It encodes CASSFGPFDTQYF.

The chain combines TRBV11-2 with TRBJ2-3, with TRBD2 matching over 8 bases. V dropped 4 bases and J dropped 8; count of bases not matched to a gene: 14. Per the germline V gene, CDR1 is SGHAT and CDR2 is FQNNGV. The CDR3 runs 16 residues. The CDR3 coding sequence is TGTGCCAGCAGCTCGGGAGGGAGCGGGAGTTATGGTACGCAGTATTTT. Protein product: CASSSGGSGSYGTQYF.

This clonotype was observed a handful of times. The chain carries TRBV7-9 and TRBJ2-7; 8 nucleotides align to TRBD1. Looked up from germline, CDR1 is SEHNR and CDR2 is FQNEAQ (reference sequence). V dropped 5 bases and J dropped 5; count of bases not matched to a gene: 11. The CDR3 contains 15 residues. CDR3 amino acids: CASSGIDRGYHEQYF. CDR3 DNA sequence: TGTGCCAGCAGCGGGATAGACAGGGGATACCACGAGCAGTACTTC.

This clonotype was counted at least ten times. The chain employs TRBV20-1 and TRBJ2-5; 7 bases are shared with TRBD2. The germline V gene encodes CDR1 DFQATT and CDR2 SNEGSKA (reference sequence). This CDR3 contains 15 residues. The CDR3 DNA reads TGCAGCGCGAATGGGGGAGCGGGGTTCCAAGAGACCCAGTACTTC. It codes for CSANGGAGFQETQYF.

This clonotype was picked up a small number of times. This chain connects TRBV3-1 to TRBJ1-2; tentatively, D is TRBD1 (5 bases). The CDR3 covers 15 residues. The germline V gene encodes CDR1 LGHDT and CDR2 YNNKEL (reference sequence). The V end lost 1 base, the J end lost 6 bases, and 15 bases lay between the germline ends. CDR3 coding DNA: TGTGCCAGCAGCCAAGTAATCACGGGGCGTGATGGCTACACCTTC. Its translation is CASSQVITGRDGYTF. The full variable domain, completed using reference TRBV3-1 and TRBJ1-2, is DTAVSQTPKYLVTQMGNDKSIKCEQNLGHDTMYWYKQDSKKFLKIMFSYNNKELIINETVPNRFSPKSPDKAHLNLHINSLELGDSAVYFCASSQVITGRDGYTFGSGTRLTVV.

This clonotype has a count of ten or more. The chain employs TRBV6-1 and TRBJ1-1; TRBD1 aligns across 8 bases. The trim removed 5 bases at V and 5 bases at J, leaving 10 bases unmatched. This CDR3 spans 15 amino acids. CDR1 and CDR2 from the germline V gene are MNHNS and SASEGT. The CDR3 reads CASSTDRGGRTEAFF. CDR3 DNA: TGTGCCAGCAGTACCGACAGGGGCGGGCGGACTGAAGCTTTCTTT.

The sample holds a few counts of this clonotype. This sequence joins TRBV10-3 and TRBJ2-2; 10 nucleotides align to TRBD1. CDR3 length: 15 residues. Germline V gene lookup returns CDR1 ENHRY and CDR2 SYGVKD. V lost 10 bases, J lost 4 bases, and 9 bases stayed unmatched. For the CDR3, the DNA is TGTGCCAGCATCGGTAGACAGGGGGCCACCGGGGAGCTGTTTTTT. Its protein product is CASIGRQGATGELFF.

The chain joins TRBV2 to TRBJ2-2; TRBD2 matches at 9 bases. The CDR3 covers 15 residues. CDR1 SNHLY and CDR2 FYNNEI come from the germline V gene. Unmatched junction bases numbered 3, after V lost 2 bases and J lost 5 bases. CDR3 loop: CASSEPAGGTGELFF. As DNA, the CDR3 is TGTGCCAGCAGTGAACCAGCGGGAGGTACCGGGGAGCTGTTTTTT.

The rearrangement links TRBV7-3 to TRBJ2-1; 8 positions agree with TRBD2. J was trimmed by 9 bases and V by 2 bases; bases with no gene match: 6. Per the germline V gene, CDR1 is SGHTA and CDR2 is FQGTGA. This CDR3 contains 14 residues. The CDR3 loop is CASSLSREVGEQFF. The CDR3 DNA follows: TGTGCCAGCAGCTTATCGCGGGAGGTGGGTGAGCAGTTCTTC. Full variable domain (outside the CDR3, taken from reference TRBV7-3 and TRBJ2-1): GAGVSQTPSNKVTEKGKYVELRCDPISGHTALYWYRQSLGQGPEFLIYFQGTGAADDSGLPNDRFFAVRPEGSVSTLKIQRTERGDSAVYLCASSLSREVGEQFFGPGTRLTVL.